The sequence of this T cell receptor (beta chain) was determined in a study of T cells after yellow fever vaccination. General study findings and limits: Though it reached lower strength, the secondary response hit its peak faster, day 5 versus 15.

Production of TCR cDNA was by 5'RACE template switching, which also added a universal primer site and UMIs. MiXCR was run by TCRdb on the 5' RACE reads, yielding one entry per CDR3 protein. The sample records roughly 250,000 distinct CDR3 sequences, 13% being singletons. The CDR3 is 15 residues long. The trim removed 6 bases at V and 4 bases at J, leaving 7 bases unmatched. Germline CDR1 MNHNS, CDR2 SASEGT. This clonotype was observed a few times. Its matching antigen is unknown. The genes are TRBV6-1 and TRBJ2-2; 8 bases are a match to TRBD2. The origin of this receptor is a man between 25 and 39 years old who received the YFV17D yellow fever vaccine. Source: CD4+ T cells sorted from PBMCs, taken 45 days after the yellow fever booster vaccination. This CDR3 is CASRGAGVFTGELFF. The CDR3 DNA reads TGTGCCAGCAGGGGAGCGGGAGTTTTCACCGGGGAGCTGTTTTTT.